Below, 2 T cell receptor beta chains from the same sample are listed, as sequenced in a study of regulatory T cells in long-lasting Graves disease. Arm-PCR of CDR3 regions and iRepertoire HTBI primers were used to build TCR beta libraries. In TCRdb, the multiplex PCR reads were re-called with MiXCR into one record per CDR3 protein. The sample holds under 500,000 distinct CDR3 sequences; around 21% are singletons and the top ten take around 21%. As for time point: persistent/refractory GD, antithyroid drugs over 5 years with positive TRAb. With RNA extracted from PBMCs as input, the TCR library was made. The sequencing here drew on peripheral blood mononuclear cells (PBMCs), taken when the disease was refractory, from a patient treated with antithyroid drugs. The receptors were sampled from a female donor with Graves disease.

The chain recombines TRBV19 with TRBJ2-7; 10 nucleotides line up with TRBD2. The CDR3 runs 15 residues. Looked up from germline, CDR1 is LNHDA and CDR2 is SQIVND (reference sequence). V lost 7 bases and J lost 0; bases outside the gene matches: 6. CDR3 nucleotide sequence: TGTGCCAGTAAACAACTAGCGGGGACCTCCTACGAGCAGTACTTC. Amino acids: CASKQLAGTSYEQYF.

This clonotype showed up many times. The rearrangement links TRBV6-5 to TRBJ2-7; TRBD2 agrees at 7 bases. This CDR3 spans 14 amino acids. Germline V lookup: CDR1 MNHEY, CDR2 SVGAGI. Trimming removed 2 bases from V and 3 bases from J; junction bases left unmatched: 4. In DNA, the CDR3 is TGTGCCAGCAGTTACATGACGGGGGGCTACGAGCAGTACTTC. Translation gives CASSYMTGGYEQYF.